The 19 T cell receptor beta chains below come from one sample, sequenced in a study of cytomegalovirus exposure and HLA in healthy donors. This PCR relied on a set of 60 Vbeta primers and 13 Jbeta primers. Produced via immunoSEQ multiplex PCR; TCRdb's table is partial and in-frame only. The sample carries approximately 150,000 clones, under 70% recorded once. The specimen was PBMCs. The receptors were gathered from a woman aged 55-69 years in good health and CMV-seronegative.

J is TRBJ2-1 and V is TRBV5-1; 8 bases match TRBD2. V shed 0 bases and J 6 bases; nucleotides not matched to a gene: 5. Per germline, CDR1 SGHRS and CDR2 YFSETQ. This CDR3 is built from 15 residues. CDR3 in amino acids: CASSLGAGDSNEQFF. The CDR3 nucleotides are TGCGCCAGCAGCTTGGGAGCGGGGGACTCCAATGAGCAGTTCTTC.

The V call is TRBV7-9, the J call TRBJ1-1; D is unclear. Germline CDR1 is SEHNR and CDR2 is FQNEAQ (reference sequence). This CDR3 region has 12 residues. V lost 5 bases and J lost 1, with 5 bases in between. CDR3 bases: TGTGCCAGCAGCCCGCGGAACACTGAAGCTTTCTTT. This sequence encodes CASSPRNTEAFF.

This clone was seen more than once but under ten times. V is TRBV28 and J is TRBJ1-2, with unresolved D. The CDR3 contains 15 residues. Trimming took 1 base from V and 3 from J, leaving 12 bases between them. The germline V gene encodes CDR1 MDHEN and CDR2 SYDVKM. CDR3 amino acids: CASSLSARQDYGYTF. The CDR3 region has the DNA TGTGCCAGCAGTTTATCGGCCAGGCAGGACTATGGCTACACCTTC.

The genes are TRBV28 and TRBJ1-3; TRBD1 aligns across 11 bases. The CDR3 spans 16 residues. Germline values: CDR1 MDHEN, CDR2 SYDVKM. Losses at the gene ends were 2 bases for V and 2 bases for J; bases not matched to a gene: 2. The CDR3 bases are TGTGCCAGCAGTTTAGGGGGACAGGGGGCTGGAAACACCATATATTTT. It specifies CASSLGGQGAGNTIYF.

The chain has TRBV7-2 and TRBJ2-7, with TRBD2 identical over 11 bases. V shed 4 bases, J shed 2 bases, and the junction held 7 bases outside the gene matches. CDR3 length: 16 amino acids. Germline CDR1 SGHTA, CDR2 FQGNSA. CDR3 sequence: CASSSSRLAGTYEQYF. In DNA, the CDR3 is TGTGCCAGCAGCTCCTCGAGACTAGCGGGGACCTACGAGCAGTACTTC.

This chain joins TRBV9 and TRBJ2-2, with TRBD1 identical over 8 bases. The V gene's germline CDR1 is SGDLS and CDR2 YYNGEE. This CDR3 contains 13 residues. Unmatched junction bases numbered 3, after V lost 5 bases and J lost 6 bases. CDR3 protein: CASSDRGAGELFF. DNA of the CDR3: TGTGCCAGCAGTGACAGGGGCGCCGGGGAGCTGTTTTTT.

The V and J genes are TRBV11-2 and TRBJ2-2; TRBD2 agrees at 8 bases. From germline, CDR1 is SGHAT and CDR2 FQNNGV. The CDR3 runs to 16 residues. The V gene end was trimmed by 4 bases and the J gene end by 2 bases; junction bases not matched to a gene: 6. The chain's CDR3 is CASSSRGGRNTGELFF. The CDR3 region has the DNA TGTGCCAGCAGCTCTCGCGGGGGGCGAAACACCGGGGAGCTGTTTTTT.

The rearrangement joins TRBV5-6 to TRBJ1-6, with D maybe TRBD1 (6 bases). The CDR3 is 15 amino acids. The V end lost 6 bases, the J end lost 8 bases, and 18 bases lay between the germline ends. From germline, CDR1 is SGHDT and CDR2 YYEEEE. The CDR3 DNA sequence: TGTGCCAGCACCTGGGGGGGCTCTGTGGATTCACCCCTCCACTTT. This encodes CASTWGGSVDSPLHF.

This clone was detected only once. The chain has TRBV7-2 and TRBJ2-3; TRBD2 aligns across 8 bases. V lost 5 bases to trimming and J lost 0 bases; unmatched junction nucleotides: 7. The germline V gene encodes CDR1 SGHTA and CDR2 FQGNSA. CDR3 length equals 16 residues. CDR3 sequence (DNA): TGTGCCAGCAGCCATAGCGGGGCCGCTAGCACAGATACGCAGTATTTT. This gives the protein CASSHSGAASTDTQYF.

The rearrangement joins TRBV10-3 to TRBJ1-3; 11 bases are a match to TRBD1. J was trimmed by 3 bases and V by 6 bases; bases with no gene match: 4. This CDR3 has 15 amino acids. The germline V gene encodes CDR1 ENHRY and CDR2 SYGVKD. The chain's CDR3 is CAISGQGASGNTIYF. CDR3 bases: TGTGCCATCAGCGGACAGGGGGCTAGTGGAAACACCATATATTTT.

The J gene is TRBJ2-3, the V gene TRBV2, with 8 bases lining up with TRBD2. Per the germline V gene, CDR1 is SNHLY and CDR2 is FYNNEI. With 4 bases clipped from V and 0 bases from J, the junction kept 6 bases outside the gene matches. The CDR3 length is 16 residues. The CDR3 nucleotides are TGTGCCAGCAGTGCCACTAGCGGACTTAGCACAGATACGCAGTATTTT. Amino acid sequence: CASSATSGLSTDTQYF.

A single count supports this clone. This chain links TRBV6-1 with TRBJ2-1; D remains unclear. V gave up 8 bases and J gave up 15 bases, with 17 bases separating them. The CDR3 covers 11 residues. The V gene's germline CDR1 is MNHNS and CDR2 SASEGT. CDR3 protein: CASAVDSFRFF. For the CDR3, the DNA is TGTGCCAGCGCTGTAGACTCCTTTCGGTTCTTC.

The rearrangement links TRBV10-3 to TRBJ2-5; no clear D. The CDR3 runs 13 residues. Trimming removed 6 bases at V and 1 base at J, with 9 bases between. CDR1 is ENHRY and CDR2 is SYGVKD in the germline V gene. The CDR3 DNA follows: TGTGCCATCAGCAAGACTGCCCAAGAGACCCAGTACTTC. Protein: CAISKTAQETQYF.

The chain carries TRBV11-2 and TRBJ2-5; 11 bases align to TRBD2. The CDR3 contains 17 residues. Germline CDR1 reads SGHAT; CDR2 reads FQNNGV. With V trimmed by 1 base and J by 4 bases, 8 bases remained unmatched. This CDR3 reads CASSLGATSGMGETQYF. The CDR3 DNA reads as TGTGCCAGCAGCTTAGGGGCGACTAGCGGGATGGGAGAGACCCAGTACTTC.

The rearrangement links TRBV11-2 to TRBJ2-7; 7 bases map to TRBD1. J was trimmed by 5 bases and V by 7 bases; bases with no gene match: 8. Germline V gene lookup returns CDR1 SGHAT and CDR2 FQNNGV. The CDR3 sequence is 13 residues long. The CDR3 nucleotides read TGTGCCAGCACCCAGACAGGGAAGAACGAGCAGTACTTC. Amino acids: CASTQTGKNEQYF.

V and J are TRBV28 and TRBJ1-1; D remains unclear. Germline V gene data show CDR1 as MDHEN and CDR2 as SYDVKM. The CDR3 has 12 residues. Trimming left V 2 bases short and J 2 bases short, with 3 bases between. As DNA, the CDR3 is TGTGCCAGCAGTTTACCTAACACTGAAGCTTTCTTT. Translation: CASSLPNTEAFF.

The J gene is TRBJ2-3, the V gene TRBV10-3; the D gene is possibly TRBD1 (6 bases). CDR1 and CDR2 (germline): ENHRY, SYGVKD. The CDR3 contains 16 residues. Trimming shortened V by 3 bases and J by 7 bases, and 20 bases separated the two germline ends. The CDR3 reads CAISERPQGSGHTQYF. For the CDR3, the DNA is TGTGCCATCAGTGAAAGACCACAGGGAAGCGGACATACGCAGTATTTT.

As concerns this clone: At one boundary the junction diverges from the germline segment, which might be a read error. The chain carries TRBV20-1 and TRBJ2-3; the D is unclear. CDR1 DFQATT and CDR2 SNEGSKA come from the germline V gene (reference sequence). The CDR3 length is 11 residues. The CDR3 region has the DNA TGCAGTGCTAGAAGTGCAGATGCGCAGTATTTT. This encodes CSARSADAQYF.

The CDR3 DNA sequence: TGCGCCAGCAGCTACCGGACAGGAGACCACAATGAGCAGTTCTTC. Amino acids: CASSYRTGDHNEQFF. This chain uses TRBV5-1 with TRBJ2-1; 7 bases match TRBD1. From germline, CDR1 is SGHRS and CDR2 YFSETQ. CDR3 size: 15 residues. V shed 3 bases and J 5 bases; nucleotides not matched to a gene: 8.